One sample yielded the 20 T cell receptor beta chains listed below, sequenced in a study of T cells in Graves' hyperthyroidism and ophthalmopathy (dated 2019 in TCRdb). Library construction relied on multiplex PCR. Sequencing was performed on an Illumina HiSeq 2000. Amplification of TCR beta CDR3 regions was carried out from RNA transcripts. The first round of RT-PCR for the TCR CDR3 was performed with the HTBI primer set and the Qiagen OneStep RT-PCR kit. TCRdb took the public reads, trimmed them with fastp at Q25, ran MiXCR for clone calling and kept in-frame beta chains. Rows merge per CDR3 protein into single entries with the most common DNA and genes. This sample gives 340,000 or so distinct CDR3 sequences in total; roughly a fifth of them show up just once. The ten largest clones add up to under 55% of the sample. The specimen was blood. The source of these receptors is a woman aged 45-65 years with Graves' hyperthyroidism.

The chain links TRBV20-1 to TRBJ1-1, with no clear D. The CDR3 runs to 11 residues. CDR1 DFQATT and CDR2 SNEGSKA come from the germline V gene (reference sequence). V lost 1 base and J 8 bases, leaving 8 bases between the germline ends. CDR3 sequence reads: CSARGNEEAFF. The CDR3 DNA reads as TGCAGTGCTAGAGGGAATGAGGAAGCTTTCTTT.

The chain employs TRBV20-1 and TRBJ2-3; 16 bases align to TRBD2. Germline CDR1 reads DFQATT; CDR2 reads SNEGSKA (reference sequence). The V gene end was trimmed by 5 bases and the J gene end by 3 bases; junction bases not matched to a gene: 2. The CDR3 runs to 15 residues. CDR3 DNA sequence: TGCAGTGCTCCGGGACTAGCGGGGGGGACAGATACGCAGTATTTT. It specifies CSAPGLAGGTDTQYF.

V and J are TRBV2 and TRBJ2-2; no firm D call. The CDR3 extends over 17 amino acids. The V end lost 1 base, the J end lost 6 bases, and 18 bases lay between the germline ends. The germline gives CDR1 SNHLY, CDR2 FYNNEI. The CDR3 sequence is CASSEENGPLQAGELFF. CDR3 bases: TGTGCCAGCAGTGAAGAAAATGGCCCACTCCAAGCCGGGGAGCTGTTTTTT.

This clonotype was detected ten times or more. The J gene is TRBJ2-7, the V gene TRBV7-9, with D possibly being TRBD1 (5 bases). Between the trimmed V and J ends, which lost 5 bases and 7 bases, there was a span of 12 bases. The CDR3 loop spans 12 amino acids. Germline lookup yields CDR1 SEHNR and CDR2 FQNEAQ (reference sequence). CDR3 bases: TGTGCCAGCAGCCAACCAGGGCGGGAGCAGTACTTC. Translating gives CASSQPGREQYF.

This clonotype was picked up many times. This chain joins TRBV5-1 and TRBJ2-1; 10 bases align to TRBD2. This CDR3 comprises 17 residues. The junction had 7 bases not matched to a gene; V was cut back by 3 bases and J by 1 base. Germline values: CDR1 SGHRS, CDR2 YFSETQ. The CDR3 spells CASSSMTSGFSYNEQFF. The CDR3 DNA reads TGCGCCAGCAGCTCTATGACTAGCGGGTTTTCCTACAATGAGCAGTTCTTC.

The chain employs TRBV10-3 and TRBJ2-4; no clear D gene. Between the trimmed V and J ends, which lost 5 bases and 0 bases, there was a span of 11 bases. The CDR3 consists of 15 residues. Germline loops: CDR1 ENHRY, CDR2 SYGVKD. CDR3 sequence reads: CAISPRDLAKNIQYF. CDR3 sequence (DNA): TGTGCCATCAGTCCTCGAGATCTAGCCAAAAACATTCAGTACTTC.

This clonotype was counted a few times. The chain carries TRBV19 and TRBJ1-1; the D gene is possibly TRBD1 (5 bases). Germline lookup yields CDR1 LNHDA and CDR2 SQIVND (reference sequence). V was shortened by 3 bases and J by 3 bases, with 8 bases between the two germline ends. The CDR3 totals 13 residues. The CDR3 sequence: CASSIKGYTEAFF. CDR3 nucleotide sequence: TGTGCCAGTAGTATCAAGGGGTACACTGAAGCTTTCTTT.

The CDR3: CASSLERRSGNTIYF. CDR3 DNA sequence: TGTGCCAGCAGTTTAGAACGGCGCTCTGGAAACACCATATATTTT. J is TRBJ1-3 and V is TRBV28; no firm D call. Per the germline V gene, CDR1 is MDHEN and CDR2 is SYDVKM. The CDR3 is made up of 15 amino acids. The V and J ends lost 2 bases and 0 bases respectively, with 8 bases between them.

This clonotype was seen ten or more times. V is TRBV2 and J is TRBJ1-2; perhaps TRBD1 as D (5 bases). V lost 4 bases and J lost 2, with 17 bases in between. This CDR3 has 16 residues. Per germline, CDR1 SNHLY and CDR2 FYNNEI. Here the CDR3 reads CASSVVTGGGNYGYTF. The CDR3, as DNA: TGTGCCAGCAGTGTAGTAACGGGGGGAGGGAACTATGGCTACACCTTC.

This chain links TRBV27 with TRBJ2-7, with no clear D. This CDR3 contains 12 residues. Germline CDR1 reads MNHEY; CDR2 reads SMNVEV (reference sequence). The V end was cut by 8 bases, the J end by 4 bases, with 12 bases between. The CDR3 DNA is TGTGCCAGCGGAACTAACACTTACGAGCAGTACTTC. Its translation is CASGTNTYEQYF.

This clonotype has ten or more counts. V and J are TRBV28 and TRBJ1-6, with 7 bases that match TRBD1. CDR1 is MDHEN and CDR2 is SYDVKM in the germline V gene. This CDR3 spans 14 amino acids. V trimming: 4 bases; J trimming: 14 bases; junction bases outside the gene matches: 11. CDR3 protein: CASSSGGGPMALHF. CDR3 nucleotides: TGTGCCAGCAGTTCCGGAGGGGGCCCTATGGCCCTCCACTTT.

At least ten counts were recorded for this clonotype. V and J are TRBV7-9 and TRBJ1-2; no reliable D call. CDR3 length: 14 residues. Germline V CDR1 and CDR2: SEHNR, FQNEAQ (reference sequence). Between the trimmed V and J ends, which lost 1 base and 4 bases, there was a span of 10 bases. Here the CDR3 DNA reads TGTGCCAGCAGCTTAGTAGAGGCAGGCTATGGCTACACCTTC. Residues: CASSLVEAGYGYTF.

This clonotype was seen only a few times. This chain links TRBV20-1 with TRBJ2-4; no clear D. V lost 4 bases to trimming and J lost 1 base, with 8 bases between them. The CDR3 consists of 13 residues. Germline-derived CDR1 and CDR2 are DFQATT and SNEGSKA (reference sequence). The CDR3 region is CSATDGAKNIQYF. The CDR3 region has the DNA TGCAGTGCTACGGACGGGGCCAAAAACATTCAGTACTTC.

Details on this clonotype: A much larger clone lies a single base off, so this may be a read error. The chain employs TRBV7-3 and TRBJ2-2, with a weak D call TRBD2 (5 bases). This CDR3 comprises 13 residues. CDR1 is SGHTA and CDR2 is FQGTGA in the germline V gene. The CDR3 loop reads CASSGSNTGELSF. CDR3 in DNA: TGTGCCAGCAGCGGATCGAACACCGGGGAGCTGTCTTTT.

This clonotype has more than one count but fewer than ten. The chain uses TRBV20-1 and TRBJ1-5, with D perhaps TRBD1 (5 bases). The V end was cut by 1 base, the J end by 6 bases, with 10 bases between. Germline CDR1 is DFQATT and CDR2 is SNEGSKA (reference sequence). This CDR3 spans 13 amino acids. CDR3 region: CSARGTSIQPQHF. In DNA form, the CDR3 reads TGCAGTGCTAGAGGGACATCCATTCAGCCCCAGCATTTT.

This clonotype was counted many times. V and J are TRBV11-3 and TRBJ2-7, with D unresolved. Germline CDR1 is SGHNT and CDR2 is YENEEA. CDR3 size: 14 residues. Trimming left V 1 base short and J 6 bases short, with 13 bases between. This chain's CDR3 is CASSLVVEMGEQYF. The DNA of the CDR3 is TGTGCCAGCAGCTTAGTCGTAGAAATGGGCGAGCAGTACTTC.

This clonotype occurred a few times. This chain joins TRBV19 and TRBJ2-3; TRBD2 agrees at 13 bases. Germline values: CDR1 LNHDA, CDR2 SQIVND (reference sequence). The CDR3 loop spans 16 amino acids. The V gene end was trimmed by 3 bases and the J gene end by 6 bases; junction bases not matched to a gene: 6. CDR3 region: CASSIVTSGRLDTQYF. The DNA of the CDR3 is TGTGCCAGTAGTATTGTGACTAGCGGGAGGTTGGATACGCAGTATTTT.

This clonotype was observed at least ten times. The rearrangement links TRBV3-1 to TRBJ2-3; 8 bases line up with TRBD2. This CDR3 comprises 16 residues. Germline V lookup: CDR1 LGHDT, CDR2 YNNKEL (reference sequence). V shed 0 bases, J shed 2 bases, and the junction held 4 bases outside the gene matches. The CDR3 reads CASSQDRTSLTDTQYF. The CDR3 nucleotides are TGTGCCAGCAGCCAAGATAGGACTAGCCTCACAGATACGCAGTATTTT.

This clonotype was seen at least ten times. The chain recombines TRBV20-1 with TRBJ2-5; TRBD1 agrees at 7 bases. The CDR3 is made up of 15 amino acids. The germline gives CDR1 DFQATT, CDR2 SNEGSKA (reference sequence). With 6 bases clipped from V and 2 bases from J, the junction kept 12 bases outside the gene matches. The CDR3 loop is CSATSTGSRQETQYF. The CDR3 DNA reads TGCAGTGCCACCTCGACAGGGAGTAGGCAAGAGACCCAGTACTTC.

The V call is TRBV7-2, the J call TRBJ2-1; 11 bases are a match to TRBD2. The CDR3 length is 16 residues. Germline V gene data show CDR1 as SGHTA and CDR2 as FQGNSA. The ends lost 5 bases at V and 6 bases at J; junction bases unmatched: 9. The CDR3 coding sequence is TGTGCCAGCAGCCCCCGTAGCGGGGGGGCCATCAATGAGCAGTTCTTC. Translated, it gives CASSPRSGGAINEQFF. Together with reference TRBV7-2 and TRBJ2-1, the CDR3 gives the full variable domain: GAGVSQSPSNKVTEKGKDVELRCDPISGHTALYWYRQSLGQGLEFLIYFQGNSAPDKSGLPSDRFSAERTGGSVSTLTIQRTQQEDSAVYLCASSPRSGGAINEQFFGPGTRLTVL.